Shown below are 31 T cell receptor beta chains from a single sample sequenced in a study of CD8+ T cells in alopecia areata. RNA was isolated and reverse transcribed to cDNA, the sequencing template. The data were produced by immunoSEQ multiplex PCR, yet TCRdb's version contains in-frame clones alone and is incomplete. The table lists about 180,000 clones, 58% of them singletons. Regarding treatment: oral pan-JAK inhibitor, 5-10 mg twice daily. The starting material was CD4+ T cells sorted from blood, obtained at approximately week 60, from a patient treated with tofacitinib. The receptors shown here come from a human donor with alopecia areata.

This chain uses TRBV7-9 with TRBJ2-3; a weak D match, TRBD1 (6 bases). The length of the CDR3 is 13 residues. V was trimmed by 0 bases and J by 14 bases, leaving 15 bases between them. The germline V gene has CDR1 SEHNR and CDR2 FQNEAQ (reference sequence). CDR3 in amino acids: CASSLATGPRPYF. For the CDR3, the DNA is TGTGCCAGCAGCTTAGCGACAGGCCCTAGGCCGTATTTT.

This clone was counted a single time. The chain has TRBV2 and TRBJ1-1; D uncertain. This CDR3 is built from 14 residues. Germline V lookup: CDR1 SNHLY, CDR2 FYNNEI. Trimming took 7 bases from V and 1 from J, leaving 13 bases between them. This CDR3 reads CASTALMGNTEAFF. DNA of the CDR3: TGTGCCAGCACTGCACTGATGGGGAACACTGAAGCTTTCTTT.

This clone appeared a single time. The chain joins TRBV13 to TRBJ2-5, with 7 bases fitting TRBD1. Germline V lookup: CDR1 PRHDT, CDR2 FYEKMQ (reference sequence). The CDR3 covers 13 residues. Losses at the gene ends were 5 bases for V and 6 bases for J; bases not matched to a gene: 6. CDR3 in DNA: TGTGCCAGCAGCAACTTACAGGGGAAGACCCAGTACTTC. It is translated as CASSNLQGKTQYF.

The chain recombines TRBV25-1 with TRBJ1-1, with D possibly being TRBD1 (6 bases). There are 15 residues in the CDR3. Germline V gene data show CDR1 as MGHDK and CDR2 as SYGVNS. Trimming pared 2 bases from V and 0 bases from J, leaving 10 bases between. CDR3 coding DNA: TGTGCCAGCAGTGAACAGGGGTCGGTGAACACTGAAGCTTTCTTT. The encoded protein is CASSEQGSVNTEAFF.

This clone was found a few times. The chain is built from TRBV13 and TRBJ2-6, with 8 bases matching TRBD1. The length of the CDR3 is 17 residues. Germline V gene sequence: CDR1 PRHDT, CDR2 FYEKMQ (reference sequence). V lost 3 bases and J lost 6; bases outside the gene matches: 10. This CDR3 reads CASSFGDRSLVANVLTF. The DNA of the CDR3 is TGTGCCAGCAGCTTTGGGGACAGGTCTCTGGTGGCCAACGTCCTGACTTTC. Full variable domain (outside the CDR3, taken from reference TRBV13 and TRBJ2-6): AAGVIQSPRHLIKEKRETATLKCYPIPRHDTVYWYQQGPGQDPQFLISFYEKMQSDKGSIPDRFSAQQFSDYHSELNMSSLELGDSALYFCASSFGDRSLVANVLTFGAGSRLTVL.

V and J are TRBV30 and TRBJ1-5; unclear D gene. Germline V CDR1 and CDR2: GTSNPN, SVGIG (reference sequence). Deletions cut 3 bases from V and 5 bases from J, with 17 bases between. The CDR3 totals 15 residues. This chain's CDR3 is CAWSRTGRNDQPQHF. DNA of the CDR3: TGTGCCTGGAGCCGGACGGGGAGGAACGATCAGCCCCAGCATTTT.

The V gene is TRBV2, the J gene TRBJ1-6, with no clear D. The CDR3 loop spans 14 amino acids. The germline V and J ends were trimmed by 8 bases and 0 bases, with 8 bases remaining between them. The V gene's germline CDR1 is SNHLY and CDR2 FYNNEI. CDR3 protein: CASRLGSYNSPLHF. The CDR3, as DNA: TGTGCCAGCCGGTTGGGCTCCTATAATTCACCCCTCCACTTT.

This clone was picked up many times. V is TRBV14 and J is TRBJ1-5; D unclear. Germline assignment: CDR1 SGHDN and CDR2 FVKESK. The CDR3 covers 13 residues. With 4 bases removed from V and 7 bases from J, the gap between germline ends came to 11 bases. CDR3 coding DNA: TGTGCCAGCAGCCTCTTCGCGGGGCAGCCCCAGCATTTT. Its translation is CASSLFAGQPQHF. The complete variable domain, with remaining parts taken from reference TRBV14 and TRBJ1-5, reads EAGVTQFPSHSVIEKGQTVTLRCDPISGHDNLYWYRRVMGKEIKFLLHFVKESKQDESGMPNNRFLAERTGGTYSTLKVQPAELEDSGVYFCASSLFAGQPQHFGDGTRLSIL.

The chain is built from TRBV2 and TRBJ2-7, with D unclear. The germline CDR1 and CDR2 sequences are SNHLY and FYNNEI. The CDR3 extends over 10 amino acids. V was cut by 4 bases and J by 11 bases, with 9 bases left in between. CDR3: CASSGPPEYF. The CDR3, as DNA: TGTGCCAGCAGTGGGCCCCCGGAGTACTTC.

The V call is TRBV19, the J call TRBJ1-5, with TRBD1 matching over 8 bases. The germline V gene has CDR1 LNHDA and CDR2 SQIVND (reference sequence). The CDR3 loop spans 16 amino acids. V lost 5 bases, J lost 3 bases, and 9 bases stayed unmatched. CDR3 residues: CASSYVQGDINQPQHF. CDR3 coding DNA: TGTGCCAGTAGTTATGTACAGGGGGATATCAATCAGCCCCAGCATTTT.

This clone was counted a few times. The chain joins TRBV10-3 to TRBJ2-5, with 9 bases matching TRBD2. Looked up from germline, CDR1 is ENHRY and CDR2 is SYGVKD. The CDR3 length is 14 residues. Trimming at V came to 0 bases and at J to 5 bases, leaving 1 base not matched to a gene. The CDR3 DNA follows: TGTGCCATCAGTGAGTCCAGCGGGAGGGAGACCCAGTACTTC. Encoded protein: CAISESSGRETQYF.

The chain joins TRBV4-1 to TRBJ2-3, with 8 bases identical to TRBD1. CDR3 length: 17 residues. V shed 1 base, J shed 4 bases, and the junction held 10 bases outside the gene matches. Germline CDR1 reads MGHRA; CDR2 reads YSYEKL. CDR3 residues: CASSQAIWTGPADTQYF. The CDR3 DNA sequence: TGCGCCAGCAGCCAAGCCATCTGGACAGGGCCCGCAGATACGCAGTATTTT.

CDR3 DNA sequence: TGCAGCGTTAGTATCAGGGAACAGGGTCAGCCCCAGCATTTT. It encodes CSVSIREQGQPQHF. The chain couples TRBV29-1 to TRBJ1-5, with D tentatively TRBD1 (6 bases). The CDR3 covers 14 residues. Trimming took off 5 bases at V and 6 bases at J, with 17 bases between the two ends. Germline lookup yields CDR1 SQVTM and CDR2 ANQGSEA.

CDR3 sequence reads: CASSRGQPSRAQYF. The CDR3 nucleotides read TGTGCCAGCAGTCGCGGACAGCCCTCTAGGGCGCAGTATTTT. V gene TRBV6-6 combines with J gene TRBJ2-3, with D possibly matching TRBD1 (6 bases). Germline CDR1 MNHNY, CDR2 SVGAGI (reference sequence). Trimming left V 5 bases short and J 10 bases short, with 19 bases between. The CDR3 totals 14 residues.

This clone was detected only a few times. This rearrangement joins TRBV29-1 to TRBJ2-6, with 11 nucleotides matching TRBD1. This CDR3 is 17 amino acids long. V lost 6 bases to trimming and J lost 4 bases; unmatched junction nucleotides: 11. The germline CDR1 and CDR2 sequences are SQVTM and ANQGSEA. In DNA form, the CDR3 reads TGCAGCGTACCCCGGGACAGGGGGATGAGCGGGGCCAACGTCCTGACTTTC. Residues: CSVPRDRGMSGANVLTF.

The chain joins TRBV7-8 to TRBJ2-5, with 8 bases fitting TRBD1. CDR1 and CDR2 (germline): SGHVS, FQNEAQ. The V gene end was trimmed by 5 bases and the J gene end by 2 bases; junction bases not matched to a gene: 7. The CDR3 extends over 15 amino acids. CDR3 residues: CASSKRQGPQETQYF. DNA of the CDR3: TGTGCCAGCAGCAAAAGACAGGGGCCGCAAGAGACCCAGTACTTC.

The chain combines TRBV4-2 with TRBJ1-2; TRBD1 agrees at 7 bases. The CDR3 has 17 amino acids. The germline V gene encodes CDR1 LGHNA and CDR2 YNFKEQ. After removal of 0 bases from V and 3 bases from J, the junction contained 10 bases not matched to a gene. The CDR3 spells CASSQEGTASPYYGYTF. The CDR3 coding sequence is TGTGCCAGCAGCCAAGAAGGGACAGCTTCACCGTACTATGGCTACACCTTC.

To note about this clone: One base separates it from a far larger clone, so it is likely a read error. The chain has TRBV11-3 and TRBJ2-2; the D is unclear. The germline gives CDR1 SGHNT, CDR2 YENEEA. The V end was cut by 4 bases, the J end by 5 bases, with 5 bases between. This CDR3 spans 12 amino acids. This CDR3 reads CASSSDTGELFF. The CDR3, as DNA: TGTGCCAGCAGCTCAGATACCGGGGAGCTGTTTTTT.

The chain recombines TRBV7-9 with TRBJ2-5; D is undetermined. Trimming removed 6 bases at V and 1 base at J, with 9 bases between. The CDR3 runs 13 residues. The germline CDR1 and CDR2 sequences are SEHNR and FQNEAQ (reference sequence). The CDR3 sequence is CASSYWGQETQYF. The CDR3 DNA sequence: TGTGCCAGCAGTTATTGGGGCCAAGAGACCCAGTACTTC. The complete variable domain, with remaining parts taken from reference TRBV7-9 and TRBJ2-5, reads DTGVSQNPRHKITKRGQNVTFRCDPISEHNRLYWYRQTLGQGPEFLTYFQNEAQLEKSRLLSDRFSAERPKGSFSTLEIQRTEQGDSAMYLCASSYWGQETQYFGPGTRLLVL.

This clone was seen just once. The J gene is TRBJ1-2, the V gene TRBV30, with D uncertain. Trimming removed 5 bases from V and 1 base from J, with 5 bases in between. The V gene's germline CDR1 is GTSNPN and CDR2 SVGIG (reference sequence). This CDR3 is 11 amino acids long. The DNA for the CDR3 is TGTGCCTGGGACCTTAACTATGGCTACACCTTC. This translates into CAWDLNYGYTF.

The chain links TRBV6-1 to TRBJ1-5; D is perhaps TRBD1 (5 bases). The CDR3 totals 17 residues. Germline V gene sequence: CDR1 MNHNS, CDR2 SASEGT. The V end was cut by 2 bases, the J end by 1 base, with 15 bases between. The CDR3 protein is CASSEMGQGWSNQPQHF. CDR3 DNA: TGTGCCAGCAGTGAAATGGGGCAGGGTTGGAGCAATCAGCCCCAGCATTTT.

This chain connects TRBV5-1 to TRBJ2-1; TRBD2 is a possible D gene (5 bases). V lost 4 bases and J 3 bases, leaving 5 bases between the germline ends. CDR1 is SGHRS, CDR2 YFSETQ, per germline. CDR3 size: 12 residues. CDR3 amino acids: CASSGSYNEQFF. CDR3 nucleotides: TGCGCCAGCAGCGGGAGCTACAATGAGCAGTTCTTC.

J is TRBJ1-1 and V is TRBV29-1; TRBD1 is a possible D gene (5 bases). Germline V gene sequence: CDR1 SQVTM, CDR2 ANQGSEA. This CDR3 has 15 amino acids. The germline V and J ends were trimmed by 4 bases and 3 bases, with 18 bases remaining between them. The CDR3: CSVVPTGVQDTEAFF. The CDR3 DNA follows: TGCAGCGTTGTACCCACGGGGGTGCAGGACACTGAAGCTTTCTTT.

This clone was detected a few times. The gene calls are TRBV29-1 and TRBJ2-3, with D uncertain. CDR1 is SQVTM and CDR2 is ANQGSEA in the germline V gene. The V end was cut by 7 bases, the J end by 4 bases, with 21 bases between. There are 15 residues in the CDR3. The CDR3 spells CSATNWASTPDTQYF. CDR3 in DNA: TGCAGCGCCACTAACTGGGCCTCAACCCCAGATACGCAGTATTTT.

Regarding this clone: At one end, the junction sequence differs from germline, possibly due to a read error. V and J are TRBV2 and TRBJ1-1, with 9 bases matching TRBD1. The CDR3 loop spans 12 amino acids. CDR1 is SNHLY and CDR2 is FYNNEI in the germline V gene. The CDR3, as DNA: TGTGCCAGCACCCCACAGGGGGCTGATGCTTTCTTT. Translating gives CASTPQGADAFF.

With respect to this clone: Other DNA sequences in the sample encode the same CDR3. The CDR3 protein is CAWSGTGNSPLHF. The CDR3 coding sequence is TGTGCCTGGAGCGGGACAGGAAATTCACCCCTCCACTTT. This chain uses TRBV30 with TRBJ1-6, with 8 bases fitting TRBD1. Unmatched junction bases numbered 2, after V lost 3 bases and J lost 7 bases. Germline V gene sequence: CDR1 GTSNPN, CDR2 SVGIG (reference sequence). The CDR3 extends over 13 amino acids.

The chain carries TRBV29-1 and TRBJ1-1; D is possibly TRBD1 (5 bases). This CDR3 spans 13 amino acids. Trimming pared 6 bases from V and 1 base from J, leaving 12 bases between. Germline CDR1 SQVTM, CDR2 ANQGSEA. The CDR3 sequence is CSVSAGGNTEAFF. The CDR3 nucleotides read TGCAGCGTCAGCGCTGGGGGGAACACTGAAGCTTTCTTT.

J is TRBJ2-5 and V is TRBV5-1; 8 positions match TRBD1. V trimming: 3 bases; J trimming: 3 bases; junction bases outside the gene matches: 1. CDR1 is SGHRS, CDR2 YFSETQ, per germline. The length of the CDR3 is 13 residues. CDR3: CASSWGQEETQYF. CDR3 nucleotide sequence: TGCGCCAGCAGCTGGGGACAGGAAGAGACCCAGTACTTC.

CDR3 sequence reads: CAWSVQGMGEKLFF. CDR3 bases: TGTGCCTGGAGTGTACAGGGTATGGGGGAAAAACTGTTTTTT. J is TRBJ1-4 and V is TRBV30, with D maybe TRBD1 (6 bases). The CDR3 covers 14 residues. Deletions cut 0 bases from V and 8 bases from J, with 13 bases between. CDR1 is GTSNPN, CDR2 SVGIG, per germline (reference sequence).

J is TRBJ2-7 and V is TRBV18; D is uncertain. Germline loops: CDR1 KGHSH, CDR2 LQKENI. CDR3 length equals 13 residues. Trimming left V 4 bases short and J 3 bases short, with 10 bases between. The DNA of the CDR3 is TGTGCCAGCTCACTTACCAGGAGCTACGAGCAGTACTTC. It translates to CASSLTRSYEQYF. Looking up the rest from reference TRBV18 and TRBJ2-7 gives the full variable domain: NAGVMQNPRHLVRRRGQEARLRCSPMKGHSHVYWYRQLPEEGLKFMVYLQKENIIDESGMPKERFSAEFPKEGPSILRIQQVVRGDSAAYFCASSLTRSYEQYFGPGTRLTVT.

This clone came up a few times. V usage is TRBV30 and J usage is TRBJ1-1, with a possible D match to TRBD1 (6 bases). CDR3 length: 14 amino acids. Germline V gene lookup returns CDR1 GTSNPN and CDR2 SVGIG (reference sequence). Between the trimmed V and J ends, which lost 3 bases and 0 bases, there was a span of 11 bases. CDR3 protein: CAWRTGLVNTEAFF. The CDR3 DNA reads as TGTGCCTGGAGGACAGGTTTGGTGAACACTGAAGCTTTCTTT.